This entry lists 11 T cell receptor beta chains sequenced from one sample in a study of blood T cells in healthy people across ages. Next came a second PCR, run for roughly 6 to 11 cycles, which used a sample-barcoded 5' primer along with a J-beta primer mix. One entry per CDR3 protein results from TCRdb running MiXCR on the 5' RACE reads. The data show about 930,000 distinct CDR3 sequences, with about 28% seen just once and roughly a tenth held by the top ten. These data are also associated with another study on T cells of mothers and their children.

Sequenced: blood. The receptors originated from a woman aged 40-49 years in good health.

A note on this clonotype: A much larger clone lies one base from this, so it may be a read error. The chain uses TRBV18 and TRBJ2-1; D might be TRBD1 (5 bases). The ends were cut back, 2 bases at V and 10 bases at J, with 12 bases in the middle. This CDR3 contains 13 residues. Germline V gives CDR1 KGHSH, CDR2 LQKENI. The chain's CDR3 is CASSPGAGYEQFF. The CDR3 nucleotides are TGTGCCAGCTCACCAGGGGCAGGCTACGAGCAGTTCTTC.

This sequence joins TRBV7-2 and TRBJ2-1, with 8 bases fitting TRBD2. The J call may be mistaken, given a closer DNA end match to TRBJ2-7. Germline values: CDR1 SGHTA, CDR2 FQGNSA. CDR3 size: 16 residues. In nucleotides, the CDR3 is TGTGCCAGCAGCCCCCAAGGAGCGGGGGTCTACAATGAGCAGTACTTC. Its protein product is CASSPQGAGVYNEQYF.

The rearrangement joins TRBV7-2 to TRBJ2-3; 12 bases are a match to TRBD2. The CDR3 is 18 amino acids. Germline V gives CDR1 SGHTA, CDR2 FQGNSA. V shed 5 bases and J 2 bases; nucleotides not matched to a gene: 11. CDR3 sequence (DNA): TGTGCCAGCAGCCCCCTTTCACTAGCGGGGGGTATCACAGATACGCAGTATTTT. Protein product: CASSPLSLAGGITDTQYF.

This clonotype was detected a few times. In DNA, the CDR3 is TGTGCCACCAGCAGAAACAGGGGAAAGGCAGATACGCAGTATTTT. Residues: CATSRNRGKADTQYF. The chain employs TRBV15 and TRBJ2-3; 7 nucleotides match TRBD1. Germline CDR1 reads LNHNV; CDR2 reads YYDKDF (reference sequence). With V trimmed by 2 bases and J by 4 bases, 6 bases remained unmatched. The CDR3 covers 15 residues.

This clonotype was picked up a small number of times. This may come from a read error, since a much larger clone is one base off. The rearrangement joins TRBV7-8 to TRBJ2-7; possible D gene TRBD1, 5 bases. The length of the CDR3 is 14 residues. In germline, CDR1 is SGHVS, CDR2 FQNEAQ. Trimming took off 2 bases at V and 3 bases at J, with 11 bases between the two ends. DNA for the CDR3: TGTGCCAGCAGCTTACATCAGGGAAGCTACGAGCAGTACTTC. Amino acids: CASSLHQGSYEQYF. Filled out from reference TRBV7-8 and TRBJ2-7, the complete variable domain reads GAGVSQSPRYKVAKRGQDVALRCDPISGHVSLFWYQQALGQGPEFLTYFQNEAQLDKSGLPSDRFFAERPEGSVSTLKIQRTQQEDSAVYLCASSLHQGSYEQYFGPGTRLTVT.

This clonotype was recorded at least ten times. V is TRBV7-9 and J is TRBJ2-5, with D perhaps matching TRBD1 (6 bases). V lost 1 base and J 3 bases, leaving 9 bases between the germline ends. The CDR3 runs to 14 residues. In germline, CDR1 is SEHNR, CDR2 FQNEAQ (reference sequence). CDR3 sequence (DNA): TGTGCCAGCAGCTTAGTTCCAGGGGAAGAGACCCAGTACTTC. Protein: CASSLVPGEETQYF.

This clonotype was counted ten times or more. The chain uses TRBV24-1 and TRBJ2-7; D unresolved. This CDR3 has 15 residues. The V gene's germline CDR1 is KGHDR and CDR2 SFDVKD. Trimming removed 0 bases from V and 3 bases from J, with 11 bases in between. In nucleotides, the CDR3 is TGTGCCACCAGTGATTTGAAGGATACAGTCTACGAGCAGTACTTC. It specifies CATSDLKDTVYEQYF.

The chain joins TRBV29-1 to TRBJ2-1, with 8 bases fitting TRBD2. V dropped 4 bases and J dropped 7; count of bases not matched to a gene: 3. This CDR3 contains 12 residues. Per the germline V gene, CDR1 is SQVTM and CDR2 is ANQGSEA. DNA for the CDR3: TGCAGCGTTGTGGGACTAGGAAATGAGCAGTTCTTC. Amino acid sequence: CSVVGLGNEQFF.

This clonotype was seen many times. The genes are TRBV28 and TRBJ2-7; D perhaps matches TRBD2 (5 bases). V was trimmed by 4 bases and J by 3 bases, leaving 7 bases between them. The CDR3 length is 12 residues. Per the germline V gene, CDR1 is MDHEN and CDR2 is SYDVKM. CDR3 region: CASSSAGYEQYF. Here the CDR3 DNA reads TGTGCCAGCAGTTCTGCGGGCTACGAGCAGTACTTC.

About this clonotype: Germline and junction disagree at one end, which may indicate a read error. V is TRBV28 and J is TRBJ1-6; a weak D match, TRBD1 (5 bases). The CDR3 contains 19 residues. Germline V gives CDR1 MDHEN, CDR2 SYDVKM. The CDR3 here is CAGSPTGYRILRDNSPLHF. The CDR3 DNA sequence: TGTGCCGGCAGTCCCACAGGTTACCGGATCTTGCGGGATAATTCACCCCTCCACTTT.

Ten or more counts support this clonotype. This chain links TRBV12-3 or TRBV12-4 with TRBJ1-1; TRBD1 matches at 7 bases. The CDR3 is 13 amino acids. V shed 6 bases and J 0 bases; nucleotides not matched to a gene: 1. CDR3 in DNA: TGTGCCAGCAGGGGACAGATGAACACTGAAGCTTTCTTT. Translated: CASRGQMNTEAFF.